This T cell receptor (beta chain) was identified during a study of OX40 agonist ivuxolimab in advanced cancers. Study-level information: Every patient in dose escalation had hepatocellular carcinoma, melanoma, renal cell or head and neck cancer.

With 0 bases removed from V and 13 bases from J, the gap between germline ends came to 9 bases. Germline V gene sequence: CDR1 MGHRA, CDR2 YSYEKL. The CDR3 totals 11 residues. Worth noting for this clone: Antigen unknown.

Notes on the study in general: Some nonresponders additionally presented with little normalized T-cell clonal expansion.

The protocol was immunoSEQ multiplex PCR, while the TCRdb copy is restricted to in-frame clones and leaves out a portion. In the table there are roughly 120,000 clones, 80% to 95% of which are singletons. This sample comprised CD4+ or CD8+ T cells sorted from blood, obtained in a trial of the OX40 agonist ivuxolimab. The sequence came from an adult with an advanced solid tumor such as melanoma, head and neck, liver or kidney cancer. The genes are TRBV4-1 and TRBJ1-1; D is undetermined. DNA for the CDR3: TGCGCCAGCAGCCAAGAAGGGTCAGTTTTCTTT. Translation gives CASSQEGSVFF.